Below, 7 T cell receptor beta chains from the same sample are listed, as sequenced in a study of Ad26.COV2.S vaccination and SARS-CoV-2 variants. The treatment here: 15 to 20 received Ad26.COV2.S at low or high dose, single or two shots; 5 received placebo; per-sample allocation not given. Samples came from day 63 after the first vaccine or placebo injection. The protocol was immunoSEQ multiplex PCR, while the TCRdb copy is restricted to in-frame clones and leaves out a portion. The repertoire holds around 250,000 clones, 87% seen once, with less than 3.5% in the top ten. The sample here was peripheral blood, taken in a trial of Ad26.COV2.S vaccine versus placebo. The receptors stem from a person between 18 and 60 years old who received the Ad26.COV2.S COVID-19 vaccine or a placebo.

The genes are TRBV4-1 and TRBJ2-3; D ambiguous. The CDR3 runs 15 residues. Deletions cut 0 bases from V and 6 bases from J, with 13 bases between. The V gene's germline CDR1 is MGHRA and CDR2 YSYEKL. CDR3 sequence reads: CASSQDFPRPDTQYF. The CDR3 coding sequence is TGCGCCAGCAGCCAAGACTTCCCTCGACCCGATACGCAGTATTTT.

The sample holds one count of this clone. J is TRBJ1-1 and V is TRBV2; 8 bases align to TRBD1. Looked up from germline, CDR1 is SNHLY and CDR2 is FYNNEI. CDR3 length: 15 amino acids. Trimming removed 1 base from V and 4 bases from J; junction bases left unmatched: 5. CDR3 amino acids: CASSEGWTGRTEAFF. Here the CDR3 DNA reads TGTGCCAGCAGTGAAGGCTGGACAGGGCGCACTGAAGCTTTCTTT.

The chain couples TRBV5-8 to TRBJ2-3; no firm D call. Trimming took off 0 bases at V and 3 bases at J, with 5 bases between the two ends. This CDR3 has 13 amino acids. Per germline, CDR1 SGHTS and CDR2 YDEGEE. Here the CDR3 reads CASSLARTDTQYF. For the CDR3, the DNA is TGTGCCAGCAGCTTGGCCCGTACAGATACGCAGTATTTT.

The chain has TRBV20-1 and TRBJ2-1; TRBD1 agrees at 10 bases. Trimming at V came to 3 bases and at J to 5 bases, leaving 4 bases not matched to a gene. This CDR3 contains 14 residues. Germline V gene data show CDR1 as DFQATT and CDR2 as SNEGSKA (reference sequence). In nucleotides, the CDR3 is TGCAGTGCTAGTGATGGGACAGGGGACAATGAGCAGTTCTTC. It specifies CSASDGTGDNEQFF.

The CDR3 spells CASSSTGSGEQYV. The CDR3 DNA reads TGTGCCAGCAGCTCGACAGGGTCGGGGGAGCAGTACGTC. This chain uses TRBV3-1 (or the pseudogene TRBV3-2) with TRBJ2-7, with 7 bases identical to TRBD1. The CDR3 sequence is 13 residues long. The germline V gene encodes CDR1 LGHDT and CDR2 YNNKEL (reference sequence). With V trimmed by 5 bases and J by 7 bases, 8 bases remained unmatched.

The sample holds a few counts of this clone. The chain recombines TRBV7-2 with TRBJ1-5; perhaps TRBD1 as D (5 bases). This CDR3 has 14 residues. V lost 2 bases and J lost 2, with 7 bases in between. Germline V gene lookup returns CDR1 SGHTA and CDR2 FQGNSA. CDR3: CASSLQGGNQPQHF. The CDR3 coding sequence is TGTGCCAGCAGCTTACAGGGTGGCAATCAGCCCCAGCATTTT.

This clone was seen a few times. The J gene is TRBJ2-1, the V gene TRBV5-6; possible D gene TRBD2, 5 bases. In germline, CDR1 is SGHDT, CDR2 YYEEEE. V shed 1 base and J shed 2 bases, with 13 bases lying between them. This CDR3 region has 16 residues. The chain's CDR3 is CASSLNFGETYNEQFF. The CDR3 DNA follows: TGTGCCAGCAGCTTGAATTTCGGGGAGACCTACAATGAGCAGTTCTTC.